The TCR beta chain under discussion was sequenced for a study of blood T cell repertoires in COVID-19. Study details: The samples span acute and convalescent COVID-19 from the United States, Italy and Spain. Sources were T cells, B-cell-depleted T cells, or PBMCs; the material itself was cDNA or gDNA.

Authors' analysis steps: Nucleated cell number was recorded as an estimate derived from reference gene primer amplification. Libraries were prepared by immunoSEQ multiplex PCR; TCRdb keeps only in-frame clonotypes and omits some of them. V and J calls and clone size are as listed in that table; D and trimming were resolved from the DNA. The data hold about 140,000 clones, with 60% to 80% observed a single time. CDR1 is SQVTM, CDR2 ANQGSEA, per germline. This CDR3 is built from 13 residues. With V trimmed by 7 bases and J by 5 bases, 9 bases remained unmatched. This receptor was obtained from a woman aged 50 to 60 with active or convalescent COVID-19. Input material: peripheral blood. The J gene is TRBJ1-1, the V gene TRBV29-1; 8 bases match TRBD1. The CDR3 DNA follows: TGCAGCGCGGGACAGGAAGGGAGGACTGAAGCTTTCTTT. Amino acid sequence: CSAGQEGRTEAFF. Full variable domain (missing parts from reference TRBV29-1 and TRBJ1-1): SAVISQKPSRDICQRGTSLTIQCQVDSQVTMMFWYRQQPGQSLTLIATANQGSEATYESGFVIDKFPISRPNLTFSTLTVSNMSPEDSSIYLCSAGQEGRTEAFFGQGTRLTVV.